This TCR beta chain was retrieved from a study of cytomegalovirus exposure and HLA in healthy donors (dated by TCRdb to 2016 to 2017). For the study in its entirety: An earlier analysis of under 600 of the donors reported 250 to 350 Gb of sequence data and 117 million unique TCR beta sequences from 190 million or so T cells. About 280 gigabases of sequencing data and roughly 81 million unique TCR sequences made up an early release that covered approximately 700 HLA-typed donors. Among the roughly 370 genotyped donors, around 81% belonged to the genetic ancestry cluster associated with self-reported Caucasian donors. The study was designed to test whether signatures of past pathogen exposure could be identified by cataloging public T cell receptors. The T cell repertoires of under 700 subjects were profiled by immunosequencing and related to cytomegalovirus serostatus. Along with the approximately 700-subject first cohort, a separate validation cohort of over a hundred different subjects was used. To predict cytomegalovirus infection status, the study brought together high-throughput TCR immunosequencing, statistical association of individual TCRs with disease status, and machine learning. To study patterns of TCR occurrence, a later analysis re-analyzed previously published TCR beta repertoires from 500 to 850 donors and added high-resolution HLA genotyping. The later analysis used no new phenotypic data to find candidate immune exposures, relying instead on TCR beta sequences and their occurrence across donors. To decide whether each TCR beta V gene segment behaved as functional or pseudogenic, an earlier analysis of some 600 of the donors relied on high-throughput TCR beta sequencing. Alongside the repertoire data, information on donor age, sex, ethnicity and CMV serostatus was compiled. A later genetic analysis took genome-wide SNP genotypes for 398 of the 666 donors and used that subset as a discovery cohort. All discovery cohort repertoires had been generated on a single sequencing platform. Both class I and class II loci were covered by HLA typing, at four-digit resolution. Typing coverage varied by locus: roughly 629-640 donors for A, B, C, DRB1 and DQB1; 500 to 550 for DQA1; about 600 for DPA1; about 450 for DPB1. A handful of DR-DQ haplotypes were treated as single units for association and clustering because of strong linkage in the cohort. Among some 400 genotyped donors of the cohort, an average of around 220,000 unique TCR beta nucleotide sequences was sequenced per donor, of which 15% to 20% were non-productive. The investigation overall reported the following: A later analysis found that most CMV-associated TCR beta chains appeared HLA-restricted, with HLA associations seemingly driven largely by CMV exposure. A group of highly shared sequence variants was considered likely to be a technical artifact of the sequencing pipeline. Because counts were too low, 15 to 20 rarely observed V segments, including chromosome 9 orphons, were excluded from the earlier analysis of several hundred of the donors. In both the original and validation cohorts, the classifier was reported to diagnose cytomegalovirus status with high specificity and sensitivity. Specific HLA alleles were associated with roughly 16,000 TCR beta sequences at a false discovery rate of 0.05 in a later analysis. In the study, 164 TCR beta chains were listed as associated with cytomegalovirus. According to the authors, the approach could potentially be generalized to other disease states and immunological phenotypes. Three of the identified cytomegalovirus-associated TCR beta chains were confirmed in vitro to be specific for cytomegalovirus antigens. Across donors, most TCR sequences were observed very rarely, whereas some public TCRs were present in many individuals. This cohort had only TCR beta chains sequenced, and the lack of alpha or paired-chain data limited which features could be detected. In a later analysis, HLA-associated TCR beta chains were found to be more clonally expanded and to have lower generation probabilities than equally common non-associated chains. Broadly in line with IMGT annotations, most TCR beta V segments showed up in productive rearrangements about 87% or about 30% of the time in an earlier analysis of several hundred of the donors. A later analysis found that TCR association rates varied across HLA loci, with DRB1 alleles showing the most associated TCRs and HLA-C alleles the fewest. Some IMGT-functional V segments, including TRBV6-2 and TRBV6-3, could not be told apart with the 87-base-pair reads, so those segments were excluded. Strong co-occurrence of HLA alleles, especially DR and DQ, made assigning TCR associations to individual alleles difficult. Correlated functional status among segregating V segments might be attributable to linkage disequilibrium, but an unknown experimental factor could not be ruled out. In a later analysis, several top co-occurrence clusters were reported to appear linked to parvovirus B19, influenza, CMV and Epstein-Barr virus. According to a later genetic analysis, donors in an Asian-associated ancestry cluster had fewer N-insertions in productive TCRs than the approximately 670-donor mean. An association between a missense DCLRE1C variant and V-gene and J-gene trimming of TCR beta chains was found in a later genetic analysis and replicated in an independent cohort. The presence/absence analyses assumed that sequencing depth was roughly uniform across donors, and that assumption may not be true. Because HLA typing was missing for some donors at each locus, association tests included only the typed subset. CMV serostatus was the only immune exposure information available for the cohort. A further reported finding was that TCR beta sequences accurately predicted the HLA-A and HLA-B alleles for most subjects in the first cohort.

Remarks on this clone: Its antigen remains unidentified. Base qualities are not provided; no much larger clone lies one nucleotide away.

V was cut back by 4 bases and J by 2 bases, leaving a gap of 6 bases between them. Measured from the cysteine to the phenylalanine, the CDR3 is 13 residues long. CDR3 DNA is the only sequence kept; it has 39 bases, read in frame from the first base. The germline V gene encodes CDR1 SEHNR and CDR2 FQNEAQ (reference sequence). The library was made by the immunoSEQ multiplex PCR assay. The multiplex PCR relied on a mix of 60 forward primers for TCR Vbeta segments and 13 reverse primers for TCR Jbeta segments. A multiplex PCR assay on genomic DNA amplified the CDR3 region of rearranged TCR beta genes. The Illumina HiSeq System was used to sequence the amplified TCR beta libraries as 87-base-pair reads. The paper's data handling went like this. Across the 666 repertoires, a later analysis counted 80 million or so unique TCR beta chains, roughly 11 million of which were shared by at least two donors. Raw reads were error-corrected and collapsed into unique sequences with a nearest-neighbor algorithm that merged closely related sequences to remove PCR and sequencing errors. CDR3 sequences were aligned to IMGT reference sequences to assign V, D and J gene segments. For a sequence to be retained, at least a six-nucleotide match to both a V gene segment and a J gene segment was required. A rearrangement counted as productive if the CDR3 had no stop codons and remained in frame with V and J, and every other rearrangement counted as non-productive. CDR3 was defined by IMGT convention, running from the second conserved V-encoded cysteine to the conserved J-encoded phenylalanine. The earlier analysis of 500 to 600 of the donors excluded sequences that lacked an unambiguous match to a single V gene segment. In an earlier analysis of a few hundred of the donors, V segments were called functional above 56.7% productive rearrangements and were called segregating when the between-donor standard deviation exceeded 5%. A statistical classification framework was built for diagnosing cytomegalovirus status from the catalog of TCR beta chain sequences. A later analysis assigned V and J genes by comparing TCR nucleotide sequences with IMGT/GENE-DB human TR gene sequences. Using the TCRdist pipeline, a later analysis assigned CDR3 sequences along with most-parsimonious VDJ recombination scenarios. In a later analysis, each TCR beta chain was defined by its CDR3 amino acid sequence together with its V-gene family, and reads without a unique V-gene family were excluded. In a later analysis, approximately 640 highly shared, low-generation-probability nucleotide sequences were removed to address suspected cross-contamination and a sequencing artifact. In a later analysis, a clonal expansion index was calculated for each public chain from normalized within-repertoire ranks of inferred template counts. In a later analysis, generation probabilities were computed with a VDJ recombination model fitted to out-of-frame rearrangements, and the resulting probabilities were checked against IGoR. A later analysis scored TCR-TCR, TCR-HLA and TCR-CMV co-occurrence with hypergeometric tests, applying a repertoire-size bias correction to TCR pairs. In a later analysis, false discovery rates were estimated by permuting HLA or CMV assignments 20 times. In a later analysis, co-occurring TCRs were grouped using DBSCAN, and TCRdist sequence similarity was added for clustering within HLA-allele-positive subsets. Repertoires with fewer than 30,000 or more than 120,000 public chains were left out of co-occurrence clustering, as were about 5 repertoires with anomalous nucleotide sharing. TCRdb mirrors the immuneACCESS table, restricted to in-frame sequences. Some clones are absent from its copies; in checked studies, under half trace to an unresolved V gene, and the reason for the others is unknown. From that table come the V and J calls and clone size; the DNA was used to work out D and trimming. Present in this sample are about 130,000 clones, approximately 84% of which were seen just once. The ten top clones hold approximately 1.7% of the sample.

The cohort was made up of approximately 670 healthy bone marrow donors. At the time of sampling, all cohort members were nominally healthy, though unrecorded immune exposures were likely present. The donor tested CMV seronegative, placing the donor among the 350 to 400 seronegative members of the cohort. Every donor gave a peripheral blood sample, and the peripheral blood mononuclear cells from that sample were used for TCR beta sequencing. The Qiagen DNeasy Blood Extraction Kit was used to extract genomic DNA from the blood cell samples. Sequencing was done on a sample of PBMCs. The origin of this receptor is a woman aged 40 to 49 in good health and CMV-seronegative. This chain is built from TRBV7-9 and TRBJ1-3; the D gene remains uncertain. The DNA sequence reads TGTGCCAGCAGCTCAGAAGCTGGAAACACCATATATTTT. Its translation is CASSSEAGNTIYF. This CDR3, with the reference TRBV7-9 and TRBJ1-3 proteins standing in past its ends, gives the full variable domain DTGVSQNPRHKITKRGQNVTFRCDPISEHNRLYWYRQTLGQGPEFLTYFQNEAQLEKSRLLSDRFSAERPKGSFSTLEIQRTEQGDSAMYLCASSSEAGNTIYFGEGSWLTVV.